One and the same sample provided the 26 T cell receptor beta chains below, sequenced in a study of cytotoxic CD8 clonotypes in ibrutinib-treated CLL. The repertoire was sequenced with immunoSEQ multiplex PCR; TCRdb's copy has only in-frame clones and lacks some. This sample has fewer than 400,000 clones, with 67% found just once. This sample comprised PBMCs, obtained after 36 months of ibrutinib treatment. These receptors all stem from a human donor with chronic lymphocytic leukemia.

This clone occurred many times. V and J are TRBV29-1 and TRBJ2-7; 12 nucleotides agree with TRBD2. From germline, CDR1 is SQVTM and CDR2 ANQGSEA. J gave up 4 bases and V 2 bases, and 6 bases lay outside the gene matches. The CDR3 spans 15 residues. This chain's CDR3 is CSVEQLAGGGYEQYF. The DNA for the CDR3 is TGCAGCGTTGAACAACTAGCGGGGGGAGGGTACGAGCAGTACTTC.

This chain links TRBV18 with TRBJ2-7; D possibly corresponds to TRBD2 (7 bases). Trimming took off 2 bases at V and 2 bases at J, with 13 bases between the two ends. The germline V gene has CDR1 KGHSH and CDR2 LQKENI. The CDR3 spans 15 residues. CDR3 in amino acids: CASSPRGGKAYEQYF. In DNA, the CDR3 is TGTGCCAGCTCACCAAGGGGGGGCAAGGCCTACGAGCAGTACTTC. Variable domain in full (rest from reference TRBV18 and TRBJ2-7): NAGVMQNPRHLVRRRGQEARLRCSPMKGHSHVYWYRQLPEEGLKFMVYLQKENIIDESGMPKERFSAEFPKEGPSILRIQQVVRGDSAAYFCASSPRGGKAYEQYFGPGTRLTVT.

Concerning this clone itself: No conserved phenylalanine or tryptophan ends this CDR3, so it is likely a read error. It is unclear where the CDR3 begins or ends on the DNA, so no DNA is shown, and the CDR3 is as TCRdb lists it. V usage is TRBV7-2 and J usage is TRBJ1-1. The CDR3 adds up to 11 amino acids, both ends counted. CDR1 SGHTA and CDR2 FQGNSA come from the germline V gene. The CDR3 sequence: CASSQTGTPSL.

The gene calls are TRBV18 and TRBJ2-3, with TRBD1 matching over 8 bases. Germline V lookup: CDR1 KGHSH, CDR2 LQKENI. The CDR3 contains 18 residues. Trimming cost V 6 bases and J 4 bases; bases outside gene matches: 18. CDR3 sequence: CASSSLQIGQGRADTQYF. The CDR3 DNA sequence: TGTGCCAGCTCGTCACTCCAGATTGGACAGGGCCGGGCAGATACGCAGTATTTT.

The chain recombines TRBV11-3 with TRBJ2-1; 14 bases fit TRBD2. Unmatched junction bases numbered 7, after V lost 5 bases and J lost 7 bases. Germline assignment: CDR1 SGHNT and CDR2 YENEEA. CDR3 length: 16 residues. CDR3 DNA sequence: TGTGCCAGCAGCAAATTCGGGACTAGCGGGGGTAATGAGCAGTTCTTC. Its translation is CASSKFGTSGGNEQFF.

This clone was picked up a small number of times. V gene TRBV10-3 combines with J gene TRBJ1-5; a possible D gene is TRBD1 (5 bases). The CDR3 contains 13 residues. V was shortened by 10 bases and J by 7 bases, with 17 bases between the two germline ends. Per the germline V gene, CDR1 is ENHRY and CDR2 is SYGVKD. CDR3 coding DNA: TGTGCCAGAGTAATCCAGGGTGGACAGCCCCAGCATTTT. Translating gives CARVIQGGQPQHF.

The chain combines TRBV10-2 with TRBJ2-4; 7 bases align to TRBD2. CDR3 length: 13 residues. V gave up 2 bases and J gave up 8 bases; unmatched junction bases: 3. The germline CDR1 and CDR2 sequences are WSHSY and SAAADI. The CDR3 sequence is CASSEGLVDIQYF. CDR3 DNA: TGCGCCAGCAGTGAGGGACTAGTAGACATTCAGTACTTC.

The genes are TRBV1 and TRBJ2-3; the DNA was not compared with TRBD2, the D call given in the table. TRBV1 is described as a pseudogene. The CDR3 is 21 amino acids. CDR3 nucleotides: TGCACCAGCAGCCACCTATTGACCACTAGCGGGGGGTGTTCTAGCACAGATACGCAGTATTTT. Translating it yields CTSSHLLTTSGGCSSTDTQYF.

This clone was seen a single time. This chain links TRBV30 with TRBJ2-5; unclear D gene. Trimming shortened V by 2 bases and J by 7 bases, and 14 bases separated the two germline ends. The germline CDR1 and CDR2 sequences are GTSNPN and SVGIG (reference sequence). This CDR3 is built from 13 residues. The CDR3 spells CAWSSTRTGTQYF. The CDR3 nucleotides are TGTGCCTGGAGTAGCACCCGTACCGGGACCCAGTACTTC.

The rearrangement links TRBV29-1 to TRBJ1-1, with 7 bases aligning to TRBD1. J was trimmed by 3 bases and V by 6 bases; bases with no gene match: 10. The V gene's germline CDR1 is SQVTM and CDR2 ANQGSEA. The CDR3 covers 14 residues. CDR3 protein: CSVLTGRADTEAFF. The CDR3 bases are TGCAGCGTCCTGACAGGGAGGGCGGACACTGAAGCTTTCTTT.

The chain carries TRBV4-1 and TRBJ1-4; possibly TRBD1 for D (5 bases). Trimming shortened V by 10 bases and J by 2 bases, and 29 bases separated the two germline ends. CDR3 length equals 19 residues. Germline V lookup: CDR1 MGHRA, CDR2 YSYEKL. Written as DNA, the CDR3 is TGCGCCACCAAAATCAACGCCCCGGGGGAAACCGCTACTAATGAAAAACTGTTTTTT. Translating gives CATKINAPGETATNEKLFF.

The CDR3 bases are TGTGCCATCAGTGAGTCTGGCGGGATGAGCACAGATACGCAGTATTTT. Translating it yields CAISESGGMSTDTQYF. This chain uses TRBV10-3 with TRBJ2-3; D may be TRBD2 (6 bases). Per germline, CDR1 ENHRY and CDR2 SYGVKD. Trimming took off 0 bases at V and 0 bases at J, with 10 bases between the two ends. The CDR3 runs to 16 residues.

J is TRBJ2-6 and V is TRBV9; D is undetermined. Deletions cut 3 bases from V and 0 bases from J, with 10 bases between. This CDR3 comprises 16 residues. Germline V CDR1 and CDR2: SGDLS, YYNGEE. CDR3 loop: CASSAPSVSGANVLTF. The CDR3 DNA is TGTGCCAGCAGCGCTCCGAGCGTCTCTGGGGCCAACGTCCTGACTTTC.

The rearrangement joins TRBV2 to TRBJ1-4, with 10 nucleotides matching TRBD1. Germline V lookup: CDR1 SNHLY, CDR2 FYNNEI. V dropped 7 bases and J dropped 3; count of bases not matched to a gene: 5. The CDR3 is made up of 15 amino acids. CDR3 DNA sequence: TGTGCCAGCAAAAGAGACAGGGGGCCTAATGAAAAACTGTTTTTT. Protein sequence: CASKRDRGPNEKLFF.

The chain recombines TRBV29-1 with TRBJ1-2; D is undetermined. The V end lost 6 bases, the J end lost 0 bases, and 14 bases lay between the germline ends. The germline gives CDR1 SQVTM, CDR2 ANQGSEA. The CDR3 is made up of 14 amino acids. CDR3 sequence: CSVEPGIANYGYTF. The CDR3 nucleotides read TGCAGCGTCGAACCCGGGATAGCTAACTATGGCTACACCTTC.

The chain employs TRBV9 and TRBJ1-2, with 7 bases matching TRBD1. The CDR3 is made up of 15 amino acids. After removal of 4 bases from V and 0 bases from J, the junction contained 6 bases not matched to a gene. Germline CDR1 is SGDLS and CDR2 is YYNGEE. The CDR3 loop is CASSFDRAPNYGYTF. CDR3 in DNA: TGTGCCAGCAGCTTTGACAGGGCCCCTAACTATGGCTACACCTTC.

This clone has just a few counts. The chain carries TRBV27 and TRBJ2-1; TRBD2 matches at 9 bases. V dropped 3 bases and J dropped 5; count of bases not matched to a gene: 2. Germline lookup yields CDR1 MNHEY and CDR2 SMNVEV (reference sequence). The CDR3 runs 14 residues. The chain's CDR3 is CASSFLAGDNEQFF. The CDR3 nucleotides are TGTGCCAGCAGTTTCTTAGCGGGGGACAATGAGCAGTTCTTC.

This CDR3 is CASRAERGGDTGELFF. CDR3 DNA sequence: TGTGCCAGCAGGGCCGAGAGGGGCGGGGACACCGGGGAGCTGTTTTTT. The chain has TRBV2 and TRBJ2-2, with a weak D call TRBD2 (6 bases). Germline V lookup: CDR1 SNHLY, CDR2 FYNNEI. V lost 6 bases and J 3 bases, leaving 17 bases between the germline ends. This CDR3 is built from 16 residues.

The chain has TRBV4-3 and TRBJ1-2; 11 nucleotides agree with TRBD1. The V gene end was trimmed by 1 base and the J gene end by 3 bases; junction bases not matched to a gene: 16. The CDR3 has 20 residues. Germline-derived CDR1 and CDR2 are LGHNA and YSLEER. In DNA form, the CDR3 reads TGCGCCAGCAGCCAAGCTTTCCCAATACGGGACAGGGGGTCTGACTATGGCTACACCTTC. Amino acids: CASSQAFPIRDRGSDYGYTF.

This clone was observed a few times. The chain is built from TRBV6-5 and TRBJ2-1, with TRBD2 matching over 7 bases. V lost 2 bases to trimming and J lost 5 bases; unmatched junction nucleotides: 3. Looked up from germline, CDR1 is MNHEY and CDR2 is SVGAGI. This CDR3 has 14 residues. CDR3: CASSYGGDDNEQFF. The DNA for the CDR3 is TGTGCCAGCAGTTACGGGGGGGATGACAATGAGCAGTTCTTC.

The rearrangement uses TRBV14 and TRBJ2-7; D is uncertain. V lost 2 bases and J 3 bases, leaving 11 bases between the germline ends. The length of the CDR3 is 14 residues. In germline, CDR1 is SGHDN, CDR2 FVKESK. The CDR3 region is CASSQLGISYEQYF. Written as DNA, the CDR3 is TGTGCCAGCAGCCAACTGGGGATCAGCTACGAGCAGTACTTC.

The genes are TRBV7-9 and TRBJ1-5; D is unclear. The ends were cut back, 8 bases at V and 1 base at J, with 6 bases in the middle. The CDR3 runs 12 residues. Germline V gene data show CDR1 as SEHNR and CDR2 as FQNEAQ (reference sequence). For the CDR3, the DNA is TGTGCCAGCCAACAGAGCAATCAGCCCCAGCATTTT. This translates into CASQQSNQPQHF. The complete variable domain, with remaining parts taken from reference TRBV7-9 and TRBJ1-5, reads DTGVSQNPRHKITKRGQNVTFRCDPISEHNRLYWYRQTLGQGPEFLTYFQNEAQLEKSRLLSDRFSAERPKGSFSTLEIQRTEQGDSAMYLCASQQSNQPQHFGDGTRLSIL.

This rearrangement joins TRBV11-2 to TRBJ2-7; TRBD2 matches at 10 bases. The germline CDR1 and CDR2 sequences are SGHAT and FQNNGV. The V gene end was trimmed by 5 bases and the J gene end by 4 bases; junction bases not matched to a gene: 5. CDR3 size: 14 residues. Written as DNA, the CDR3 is TGTGCCAGCAGCCGAGCGGGAGGGCTTTACGAGCAGTACTTC. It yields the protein CASSRAGGLYEQYF.

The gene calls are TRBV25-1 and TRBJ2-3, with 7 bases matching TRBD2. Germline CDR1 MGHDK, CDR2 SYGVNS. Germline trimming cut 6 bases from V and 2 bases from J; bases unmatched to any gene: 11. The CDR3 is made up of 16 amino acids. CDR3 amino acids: CASRTRSSGDTDTQYF. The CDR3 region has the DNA TGTGCCAGCAGAACCCGGAGCAGCGGGGACACAGATACGCAGTATTTT.

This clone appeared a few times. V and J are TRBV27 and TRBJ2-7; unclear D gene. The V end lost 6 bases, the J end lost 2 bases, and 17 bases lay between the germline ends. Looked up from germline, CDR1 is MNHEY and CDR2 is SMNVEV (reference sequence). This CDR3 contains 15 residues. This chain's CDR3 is CASSPDIGLAYEQYF. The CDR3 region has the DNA TGTGCCAGCAGCCCAGACATAGGCCTAGCCTACGAGCAGTACTTC.

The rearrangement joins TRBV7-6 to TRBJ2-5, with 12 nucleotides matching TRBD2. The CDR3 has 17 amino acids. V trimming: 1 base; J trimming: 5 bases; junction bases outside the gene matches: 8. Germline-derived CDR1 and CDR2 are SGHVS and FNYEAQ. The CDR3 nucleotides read TGTGCCAGCAGCTTAGGTCCTAGCGGGGGGGCGGAGGAGACCCAGTACTTC. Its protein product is CASSLGPSGGAEETQYF.